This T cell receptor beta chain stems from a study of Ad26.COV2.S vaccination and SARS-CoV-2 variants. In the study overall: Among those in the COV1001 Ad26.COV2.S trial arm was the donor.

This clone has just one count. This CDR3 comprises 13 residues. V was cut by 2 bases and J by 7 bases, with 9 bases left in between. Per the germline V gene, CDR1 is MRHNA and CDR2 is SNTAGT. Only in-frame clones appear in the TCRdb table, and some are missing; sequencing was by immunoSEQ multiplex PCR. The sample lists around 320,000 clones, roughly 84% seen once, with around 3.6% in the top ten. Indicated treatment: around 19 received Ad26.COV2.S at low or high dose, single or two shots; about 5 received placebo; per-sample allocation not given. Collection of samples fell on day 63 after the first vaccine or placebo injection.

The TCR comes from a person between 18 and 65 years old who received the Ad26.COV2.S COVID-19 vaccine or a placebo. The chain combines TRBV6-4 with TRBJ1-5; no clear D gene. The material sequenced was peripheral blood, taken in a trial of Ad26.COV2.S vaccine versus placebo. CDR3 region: CASSDREGQPQHF. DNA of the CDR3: TGTGCCAGCAGTGACAGGGAAGGCCAGCCCCAGCATTTT.